This T cell receptor (beta chain) was documented in a study of CD8+ T cells in alopecia areata (dated by TCRdb to about 2018). Concerning the study at large: The treated patients, all with moderate-to-severe alopecia areata, were enrolled in an open-label pilot trial of oral tofacitinib given at 5 to 10 mg twice daily. On the human side, TCRbeta sequencing was run on scalp tissue and on sorted CD4+ and CD8+ peripheral blood T cells from healthy controls and from alopecia areata patients with either patchy or totalis/universalis disease. Amplification of TCRbeta CDR3 regions was done by immunoSEQ multiplex PCR using 35 Vbeta forward primers and 13 Jbeta reverse primers. High-throughput TCRbeta sequencing was used to examine T cell clonal expansion in alopecia areata in both the C3H/HeJ mouse model and human patients. Patients on tofacitinib were biopsied at baseline and after 4 and 24 weeks of treatment, and several of the patients also had a later scalp biopsy. RNA was extracted with the PAXgene miRNA kit for fixed scalp, the miRNeasy kit for PBMCs, and the RNeasy kit for mouse skin. Patients stayed on tofacitinib for 6 to 18 months and then had 6 months of follow-up off drug so that delayed response and recurrence could be assessed. Clonality in the scalp was compared among normal scalp (n=4), patchy alopecia areata scalp (n=8), and alopecia totalis/universalis scalp (n=8). General findings and caveats noted by the study authors: Compared with normal scalp, lesional scalp had higher clonality and more expanded CD8+ clones, particularly in alopecia totalis/universalis, a pattern that suggests antigenic drive. Scalp TCR repertoire analysis is complicated because resident alphabeta T cells in normal human skin are also sequenced, whereas mouse skin is dominated by gammadelta T cells. Shared TCR sequences between patients were less evident than in mice, which may be partly attributable to HLA diversity in the patient population.

This specimen's time point label, interpreted: baseline before oral tofacitinib. From alopecia areata patients, peripheral blood was collected along with lesional scalp punch biopsies. PBMCs were isolated by density centrifugation and stained for CD3, CD4 and CD8, and CD4+ and CD8+ T cells were sorted on a FACSAria. For CDR1 and CDR2, the germline V gene lists SGHVS and FQNEAQ. V was cut back by 2 bases and J by 0 bases, leaving a gap of 11 bases between them. Taken from cysteine to phenylalanine, the CDR3 has 15 residues. Only the CDR3 DNA stays, 45 bases, in frame from base 1. The library was built by means of the immunoSEQ multiplex PCR assay. RNA was extracted from all samples and reverse transcribed into cDNA, which served as template for TCR sequencing. SuperScript III was used for first-strand cDNA synthesis, primed with a 2:1 mix of oligo-dT and random hexamers. A synthetic immune receptor repertoire was used to assess amplification bias, and residual bias was removed computationally. Concerning the study's data processing: After raw reads were preprocessed to remove errors, the CDR3 was defined following IMGT conventions as running from the conserved cysteine to phenylalanine. Clonality was calculated as 1 minus Shannon entropy normalized by log2 of the number of productive unique TCRs. Scalp TCRbeta sequences were cross-referenced with sorted blood CD4 and CD8 repertoires so that the CD4 or CD8 identity of scalp clones could be inferred. The table was pulled from immuneACCESS by TCRdb, which kept in-frame rearrangements only. Such tables lose some clones; where checked, under half of the loss comes from unresolved V genes, and the rest has no known cause. V and J calls and clone size are copied from that table; D and trimming were computed from the DNA. The sample has 170,000 or so clones on record, roughly 65% of them singletons. The biggest ten clones account for 1.5% to 2% of the sample.

The table lists this clone with a few counts. Its antigen remains undetermined. No base quality information exists; no much larger clone differs at one position. Here the sequenced sample was CD4+ T cells sorted from blood, taken at week 0. The chain links TRBV7-8 with TRBJ2-7; no D segment can be confidently identified. This TCR was sampled from a human donor with alopecia areata. The nucleotides are TGTGCCAGCAGCTTATTCGAGGTTTCCTCCTACGAGCAGTACTTC. The translation is CASSLFEVSSYEQYF.